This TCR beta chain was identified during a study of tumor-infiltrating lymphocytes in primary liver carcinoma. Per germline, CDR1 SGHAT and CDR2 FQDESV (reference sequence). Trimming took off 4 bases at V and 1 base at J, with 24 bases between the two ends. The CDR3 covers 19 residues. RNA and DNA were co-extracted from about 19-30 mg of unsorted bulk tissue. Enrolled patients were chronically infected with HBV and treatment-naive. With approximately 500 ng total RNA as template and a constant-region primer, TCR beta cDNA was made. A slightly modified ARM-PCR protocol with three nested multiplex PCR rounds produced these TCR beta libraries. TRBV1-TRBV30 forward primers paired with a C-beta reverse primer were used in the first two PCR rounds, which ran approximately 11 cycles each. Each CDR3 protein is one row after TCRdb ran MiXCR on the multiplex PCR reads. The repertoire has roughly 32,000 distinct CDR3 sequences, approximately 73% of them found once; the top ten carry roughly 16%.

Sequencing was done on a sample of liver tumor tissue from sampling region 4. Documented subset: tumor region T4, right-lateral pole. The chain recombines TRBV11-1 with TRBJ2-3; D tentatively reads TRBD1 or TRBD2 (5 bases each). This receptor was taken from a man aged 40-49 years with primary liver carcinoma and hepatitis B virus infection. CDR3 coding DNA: TGTGCCAGCAGCTCTGGGGGAAGTCCTGTTAGAGCCCGCACAGATACGCAGTATTTT. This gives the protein CASSSGGSPVRARTDTQYF.